The rows below give T cell receptor beta chains drawn from one sample of a study of graft-versus-host responses after intestinal transplantation. Generated by immunoSEQ multiplex PCR, the TCRdb table keeps only in-frame clones and is missing some. The data contain about 39,000 clones, more than 85% of them singletons. This material consisted of PBMCs, taken approximately 700 days after intestinal transplantation. The receptors shown here come from a human patient who received an intestinal transplant, so some T cells may come from the graft donor. The CDR3 runs from the conserved cysteine through the conserved F or W. D genes are given only for firm matches. Not all rows give a size; the values are once, few, many and, for expanded clones, a class.

abundance: NA
d_gene: NA
v_gene: TRBV19
j_gene: TRBJ1-6
CDR3nt: TGTGCCAGTAGTATTCGGATCGGGCAGAGGGACCGTTGGAGCTCCTATAATTCACCCCTCCACTTT
CDR3aa: CASSIRIGQRDRWSSYNSPLHF

abundance: NA
d_gene: NA
v_gene: TRBV19
j_gene: TRBJ1-6
CDR3nt: TGTGCCAGTAGTATGAGGACAGATTCACCCCTCCACTTT
CDR3aa: CASSMRTDSPLHF

abundance: NA
d_gene: TRBD1
v_gene: TRBV6-5
j_gene: TRBJ1-4
CDR3nt: TGTGCCAGCAGTCGTTCAGGGGGAGGTAATGAAAAACTGTTTTTT
CDR3aa: CASSRSGGGNEKLFF

abundance: NA
d_gene: TRBD1
v_gene: TRBV29-1
j_gene: TRBJ2-7
CDR3nt: TGCAGCGTGGGACAGTCAGGAAACGAGCAGTACTTC
CDR3aa: CSVGQSGNEQYF

abundance: NA
d_gene: NA
v_gene: TRBV5-1
j_gene: TRBJ2-5
CDR3nt: TGCGCCAGCAGCTTGGCCGTTTTAGCACAAGAGACCCAGTACTTC
CDR3aa: CASSLAVLAQETQYF

abundance: NA
d_gene: TRBD2
v_gene: TRBV10-3
j_gene: TRBJ2-7
CDR3nt: TGTGCCATCAGTGAGCCGACCCGGGGCGGGGGGCAAACCTACGAGCAGTACTTC
CDR3aa: CAISEPTRGGGQTYEQYF

abundance: NA
d_gene: NA
v_gene: TRBV7-2
j_gene: TRBJ2-4
CDR3nt: TGTGCCAGCAGCTTAGACCGGGCAAACATTCAGTACTTC
CDR3aa: CASSLDRANIQYF

abundance: NA
d_gene: NA
v_gene: TRBV11-2
j_gene: TRBJ2-7
CDR3nt: TGTGCCAGCGGGGGACACCCGTCCTACGAGCAGTACTTC
CDR3aa: CASGGHPSYEQYF

abundance: NA
d_gene: NA
v_gene: TRBV2
j_gene: TRBJ1-2
CDR3nt: TGTGCCAGCAGGGGGCTAGCAGTCAACTATGGCTACACCTTC
CDR3aa: CASRGLAVNYGYTF

abundance: NA
d_gene: TRBD1
v_gene: TRBV4-2
j_gene: TRBJ2-7
CDR3nt: TGTGCCAGCAGCTTAGGACAGGGGGCTTACGAGCAGTACTTC
CDR3aa: CASSLGQGAYEQYF

abundance: NA
d_gene: NA
v_gene: TRBV19
j_gene: TRBJ1-5
CDR3nt: TGTGCCAGTAGTATAGGGGAGAAAGGGCCCCAGCATTTT
CDR3aa: CASSIGEKGPQHF

abundance: NA
d_gene: NA
v_gene: TRBV5-1
j_gene: TRBJ2-3
CDR3nt: TGCGCCAGCAGCTTGGCAGGCACAGATACGCAGTATTTT
CDR3aa: CASSLAGTDTQYF

abundance: NA
d_gene: TRBD1
v_gene: TRBV19
j_gene: TRBJ2-7
CDR3nt: TGTGCCAGTAGTCCGGACAGGGCCGCCTACGAGCAGTACTTC
CDR3aa: CASSPDRAAYEQYF

abundance: NA
d_gene: NA
v_gene: TRBV13
j_gene: TRBJ2-7
CDR3nt: TGTGCCAGCAGCTCGGGCATGCTTAGCGGAAATTACGAGCAGTACTTC
CDR3aa: CASSSGMLSGNYEQYF

abundance: NA
d_gene: NA
v_gene: TRBV30
j_gene: TRBJ2-5
CDR3nt: TGTGCCTGGAGTGTCTCGGAGACCCAGTACTTC
CDR3aa: CAWSVSETQYF

abundance: NA
d_gene: TRBD1
v_gene: TRBV29-1
j_gene: TRBJ1-5
CDR3nt: TGCAGCGTTGAAGAAGGACAGGGTCAGCCCCAGCATTTT
CDR3aa: CSVEEGQGQPQHF

abundance: NA
d_gene: NA
v_gene: TRBV11-2
j_gene: TRBJ2-7
CDR3nt: TGTGCCAGCAGCCCCTCGGGGGGCGGGATGGCCTACGAGCAGTACTTC
CDR3aa: CASSPSGGGMAYEQYF

abundance: NA
d_gene: NA
v_gene: TRBV6-6
j_gene: TRBJ2-7
CDR3nt: TGTGCCAGCAGTTACTCAGCAGGAGGGGAGCAGTACTTC
CDR3aa: CASSYSAGGEQYF

abundance: NA
d_gene: NA
v_gene: TRBV29-1
j_gene: TRBJ1-2
CDR3nt: TGCAGCGCCGATAGGGATAACTATGGCTACACCTTC
CDR3aa: CSADRDNYGYTF

abundance: NA
d_gene: NA
v_gene: TRBV4-1
j_gene: TRBJ2-5
CDR3nt: TGCGCCAGCAGCCAAGAAAGGGGCTTTCACTTC
CDR3aa: CASSQERGFHF

abundance: NA
d_gene: NA
v_gene: TRBV9
j_gene: TRBJ2-1
CDR3nt: TGTGCCAGCAATGCCCTAGAGATTGATAATGAGCAGTTCTTC
CDR3aa: CASNALEIDNEQFF

abundance: NA
d_gene: NA
v_gene: TRBV7-2
j_gene: TRBJ1-1
CDR3nt: TGTGCCAGCAGCTTAGACTGGCGTCTAGGGATCAAGGACACTGAAGCTTTCTTT
CDR3aa: CASSLDWRLGIKDTEAFF

abundance: NA
d_gene: TRBD1
v_gene: TRBV13
j_gene: TRBJ2-7
CDR3nt: TGTGCCAGCAGCCCGCGGACAGGGGGTCCTCACGAGCAGTACTTC
CDR3aa: CASSPRTGGPHEQYF

abundance: NA
d_gene: NA
v_gene: TRBV30
j_gene: TRBJ1-2
CDR3nt: TGTGCCTGGAATAGGGAGTATGGCTACACCTTC
CDR3aa: CAWNREYGYTF

abundance: NA
d_gene: NA
v_gene: TRBV27
j_gene: TRBJ1-5
CDR3nt: TGTGCCAGCAGTTTAGTCCAGGGCGGCAATCAGCCCCAGCATTTT
CDR3aa: CASSLVQGGNQPQHF

abundance: NA
d_gene: NA
v_gene: TRBV5-4
j_gene: TRBJ2-2
CDR3nt: TGTGCCAGCAGAAGGGGCGGGGGACAAACACCGGGGGAGCTGTTTTTT
CDR3aa: CASRRGGGQTPGELFF

abundance: NA
d_gene: TRBD2
v_gene: TRBV10-1
j_gene: TRBJ2-1
CDR3nt: TGCGCCAGCAGTGAGTCCAGCGGGGGGAACAATGAGCAGTTCTTC
CDR3aa: CASSESSGGNNEQFF

abundance: NA
d_gene: TRBD2
v_gene: TRBV29-1
j_gene: TRBJ2-5
CDR3nt: TGCAGCGTTGAAGGCGGGAGTGGGGCCACCACACAGTACTTC
CDR3aa: CSVEGGSGATTQYF

abundance: NA
d_gene: NA
v_gene: TRBV9
j_gene: TRBJ1-1
CDR3nt: TGTGCCAGCAGCGGCGGGAGACCGAACACTGAAGCTTTCTTT
CDR3aa: CASSGGRPNTEAFF

abundance: NA
d_gene: NA
v_gene: TRBV19
j_gene: TRBJ1-2
CDR3nt: TGTGCCGCGAGGGGCGGGTTCCCTCACTATGGCTACACCTTC
CDR3aa: CAARGGFPHYGYTF

abundance: once
d_gene: TRBD1
v_gene: TRBV13
j_gene: TRBJ1-4
CDR3nt: TGTGCCAGCGGACCCAGGGGGATGGGGACGGAAAAACTGTTTTTT
CDR3aa: CASGPRGMGTEKLFF

abundance: once
d_gene: TRBD1
v_gene: TRBV6-5
j_gene: TRBJ1-2
CDR3nt: TGTGCCAGCAGTCGCACGGGACAGCGGGATGGCTACACCTTC
CDR3aa: CASSRTGQRDGYTF

abundance: NA
d_gene: TRBD1
v_gene: TRBV9
j_gene: TRBJ2-3
CDR3nt: TGTGCCAGCAGCTCACAGGGGGCAGATACGCAGTATTTT
CDR3aa: CASSSQGADTQYF

abundance: NA
d_gene: NA
v_gene: TRBV10-3
j_gene: TRBJ1-2
CDR3nt: TGTGCCATCAAGGGTGAAAGGAAGGGCTACACCTTC
CDR3aa: CAIKGERKGYTF

abundance: NA
d_gene: NA
v_gene: TRBV18
j_gene: TRBJ2-5
CDR3nt: TGTGCCAGCTCTTTCGACAGGCAAGAGACCCAGTACTTC
CDR3aa: CASSFDRQETQYF

abundance: NA
d_gene: NA
v_gene: TRBV6-5
j_gene: TRBJ1-1
CDR3nt: TGTGCCAGCAGTTACGAGAACACTGAAGCTTTCTTT
CDR3aa: CASSYENTEAFF

abundance: once
d_gene: NA
v_gene: TRBV18
j_gene: TRBJ2-5
CDR3nt: TGTGCCAGCTCCGCGGAAAACCAAGAGACCCAGTACTTC
CDR3aa: CASSAENQETQYF

abundance: NA
d_gene: NA
v_gene: TRBV5-1
j_gene: TRBJ2-6
CDR3nt: TGCGCCAGCAGCATCAGTGCCGGGGCCAACGTCCTGACTTTC
CDR3aa: CASSISAGANVLTF

abundance: NA
d_gene: TRBD2
v_gene: TRBV11-2
j_gene: TRBJ2-1
CDR3nt: TGTGCCAGCGGCCCAACGTCCGGACTAGGAGGCTCCTACAATGAGCAGTTCTTC
CDR3aa: CASGPTSGLGGSYNEQFF

abundance: NA
d_gene: TRBD2
v_gene: TRBV18
j_gene: TRBJ2-7
CDR3nt: TGTGCCAGCTCACCCGCGGGAGTGGGCGAGCAGTACTTC
CDR3aa: CASSPAGVGEQYF

abundance: few
d_gene: NA
v_gene: TRBV4-1
j_gene: TRBJ1-4
CDR3nt: TGCGCCAGCAGCCAATACCAACCTGCAACTAATGAAAAACTGTTTTTT
CDR3aa: CASSQYQPATNEKLFF

abundance: NA
d_gene: NA
v_gene: TRBV5-5
j_gene: TRBJ1-5
CDR3nt: TGTGCCAGCAGCTTGTACGGTAATAGCAATCAGCCCCAGCATTTT
CDR3aa: CASSLYGNSNQPQHF

abundance: NA
d_gene: NA
v_gene: TRBV6-4
j_gene: TRBJ2-2
CDR3nt: TGTGCCAGCAGTGAAGGAAGCACCGGGGAGCTGTTTTTT
CDR3aa: CASSEGSTGELFF

abundance: NA
d_gene: NA
v_gene: TRBV5-6
j_gene: TRBJ2-5
CDR3nt: TGTGCCAGCAGCTTGAGGGAGACCCAGTACTTC
CDR3aa: CASSLRETQYF

abundance: NA
d_gene: NA
v_gene: TRBV19
j_gene: TRBJ1-2
CDR3nt: TGTGCCAGTAGTATAGAAGATGCAGGGCCGTTGGGCTACACCTTC
CDR3aa: CASSIEDAGPLGYTF

abundance: NA
d_gene: TRBD2
v_gene: TRBV11-3
j_gene: TRBJ2-1
CDR3nt: TGTGCCAGCAGCTCAATAGCGGGAGGCAACAATGAGCAGTTCTTC
CDR3aa: CASSSIAGGNNEQFF

abundance: NA
d_gene: TRBD1
v_gene: TRBV2
j_gene: TRBJ1-3
CDR3nt: TGTGCCAGCAGCGCTCAGGGGGCAAGCGGAAACACCATATATTTT
CDR3aa: CASSAQGASGNTIYF

abundance: NA
d_gene: TRBD2
v_gene: TRBV2
j_gene: TRBJ2-2
CDR3nt: TGTGCCAGCAGTGAAGAGGTAGCGGGAGGGTCCACCGGGGAGCTGTTTTTT
CDR3aa: CASSEEVAGGSTGELFF

abundance: NA
d_gene: NA
v_gene: TRBV5-1
j_gene: TRBJ1-6
CDR3nt: TGCGCCAGCAGCTTTGAGGCAGGAGATTCACCCCTCCACTTT
CDR3aa: CASSFEAGDSPLHF

abundance: NA
d_gene: TRBD1
v_gene: TRBV5-5
j_gene: TRBJ2-1
CDR3nt: TGTGCCAGCAGCTCCGGACAGGGGCAGAGCAATGAGCAGTTCTTC
CDR3aa: CASSSGQGQSNEQFF

abundance: NA
d_gene: NA
v_gene: TRBV5-4
j_gene: TRBJ1-1
CDR3nt: TGTGCCAGCAGCAATGGTGGGGAGAACACTGAAGCTTTCTTT
CDR3aa: CASSNGGENTEAFF

abundance: NA
d_gene: TRBD1
v_gene: TRBV19
j_gene: TRBJ2-2
CDR3nt: TGTGCCAGTGCCGGGACAGTGAACACCGGGGAGCTGTTTTTT
CDR3aa: CASAGTVNTGELFF

abundance: NA
d_gene: NA
v_gene: TRBV5-6
j_gene: TRBJ2-2
CDR3nt: TGTGCCAGCACCTTAGTGGGGGGAGGAGGTGCCGGGGAGCTGTTTTTT
CDR3aa: CASTLVGGGGAGELFF

abundance: NA
d_gene: NA
v_gene: TRBV7-3
j_gene: TRBJ1-1
CDR3nt: TGTGCCAGCAAATTAACTTTGAACACTGAAGCTTTCTTT
CDR3aa: CASKLTLNTEAFF

abundance: NA
d_gene: TRBD1
v_gene: TRBV7-9
j_gene: TRBJ1-2
CDR3nt: TGTGCCAGCAGCTTAGATTCAGGGGGCCACTATGGCTACACCTTC
CDR3aa: CASSLDSGGHYGYTF

abundance: NA
d_gene: NA
v_gene: TRBV19
j_gene: TRBJ2-2
CDR3nt: TGTGCCAGTAGTATAGGGGGGGCCACCGGGGAGCTGTTTTTT
CDR3aa: CASSIGGATGELFF

abundance: NA
d_gene: NA
v_gene: TRBV5-4
j_gene: TRBJ2-7
CDR3nt: TGTGCCAGCAGCTTCGGTAGTTCCTACGAGCAGTACTTC
CDR3aa: CASSFGSSYEQYF